This is a list of T cell receptor beta chains from one sample in a study of CD8 T cells in ankylosing spondylitis. TCRdb re-called the 5' RACE reads with MiXCR, one entry per CDR3 protein. This sample has more than 650,000 distinct CDR3 sequences, with approximately 12% found just once. The sample consisted of blood, either unsorted or a sorted T cell fraction (not recorded which). These receptors came from a male donor with ankylosing spondylitis. Each CDR3 is given with its conserved first and last residue. Fields, in order: CDR3 protein, V gene, J gene.

CDR3: CASSFRTGYSGNTIYF
V: TRBV21-1
J: TRBJ1-3

CDR3: CASSRAGTKNNEQFF
V: TRBV11-2
J: TRBJ2-1

CDR3: CSASWTAPEKLFF
V: TRBV20-1
J: TRBJ1-4

CDR3: CASSQGRGLGADTQYF
V: TRBV4-1
J: TRBJ2-3

CDR3: CASSLSEDTEAFF
V: TRBV7-2
J: TRBJ1-1

CDR3: CASSLRRYQETQYF
V: TRBV18
J: TRBJ2-5

CDR3: CASEDSGKGEEQYF
V: TRBV7-9
J: TRBJ2-7

CDR3: CASSLDGAHSQPQHF
V: TRBV7-9
J: TRBJ1-5

CDR3: CASSFPWGMVGLNSTDTQYF
V: TRBV11-1
J: TRBJ2-3

CDR3: CASRGAGVTEAFF
V: TRBV3-1
J: TRBJ1-1

CDR3: CASRSTSGTTDTQYF
V: TRBV6-1
J: TRBJ2-3

CDR3: CASSLGPGGRETQYF
V: TRBV5-5
J: TRBJ2-5

CDR3: CASSPVGGAYNEQFF
V: TRBV9
J: TRBJ2-1

CDR3: CSARKGGVAQETQYF
V: TRBV20-1
J: TRBJ2-5

CDR3: CSASGTDNTEAFF
V: TRBV20-1
J: TRBJ1-1

CDR3: CASSFKPGQGAYEQYF
V: TRBV5-1
J: TRBJ2-7

CDR3: CSAGRRLTDTQYF
V: TRBV20-1
J: TRBJ2-3

CDR3: CASSRGQPTDTQYF
V: TRBV5-5
J: TRBJ2-3

CDR3: CASGRRWREEKLFF
V: TRBV6-2/TRBV6-3
J: TRBJ1-4

CDR3: CASSLAGGSGYTF
V: TRBV5-6
J: TRBJ1-2

CDR3: CAISMNVPGQGYEQYF
V: TRBV10-3
J: TRBJ2-7

CDR3: CARTRQGANTGELFF
V: TRBV7-9
J: TRBJ2-2

CDR3: CASSPWGQGGRTDTQYF
V: TRBV4-2
J: TRBJ2-3